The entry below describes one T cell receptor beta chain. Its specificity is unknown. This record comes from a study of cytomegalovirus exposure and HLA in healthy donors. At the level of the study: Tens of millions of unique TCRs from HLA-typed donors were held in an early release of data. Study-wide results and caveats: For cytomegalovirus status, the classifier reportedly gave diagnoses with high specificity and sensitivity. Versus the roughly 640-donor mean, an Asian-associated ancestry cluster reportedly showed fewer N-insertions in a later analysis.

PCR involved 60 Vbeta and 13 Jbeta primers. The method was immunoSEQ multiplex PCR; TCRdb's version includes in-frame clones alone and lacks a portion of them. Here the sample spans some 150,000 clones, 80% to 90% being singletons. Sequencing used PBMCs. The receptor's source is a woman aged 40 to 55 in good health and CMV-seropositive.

CDR3 amino acids: CASVERGPQETQYF. CDR3 DNA: TGTGCCAGCGTGGAAAGAGGGCCACAAGAGACCCAGTACTTC. V and J are TRBV2 and TRBJ2-5; possibly TRBD2 for D (5 bases). In germline, CDR1 is SNHLY, CDR2 FYNNEI. The CDR3 loop spans 14 amino acids. The ends were cut back, 8 bases at V and 2 bases at J, with 15 bases in the middle.